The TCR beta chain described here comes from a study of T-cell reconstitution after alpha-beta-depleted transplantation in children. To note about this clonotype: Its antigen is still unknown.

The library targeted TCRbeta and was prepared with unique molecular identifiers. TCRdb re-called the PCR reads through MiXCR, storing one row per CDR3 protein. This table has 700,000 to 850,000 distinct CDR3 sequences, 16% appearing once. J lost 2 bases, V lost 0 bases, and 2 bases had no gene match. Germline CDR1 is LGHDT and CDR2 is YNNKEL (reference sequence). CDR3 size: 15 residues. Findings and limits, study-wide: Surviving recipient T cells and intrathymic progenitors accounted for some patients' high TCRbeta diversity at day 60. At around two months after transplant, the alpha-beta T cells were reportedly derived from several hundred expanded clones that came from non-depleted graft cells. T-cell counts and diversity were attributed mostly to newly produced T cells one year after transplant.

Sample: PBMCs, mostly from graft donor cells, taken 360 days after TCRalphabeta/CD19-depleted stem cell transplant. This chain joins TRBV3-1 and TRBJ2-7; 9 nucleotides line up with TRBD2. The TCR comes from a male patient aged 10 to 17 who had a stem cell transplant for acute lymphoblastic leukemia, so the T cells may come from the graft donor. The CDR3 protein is CASSQELAGAYEQYF. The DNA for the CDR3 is TGTGCCAGCAGCCAAGAATTAGCGGGGGCCTACGAGCAGTACTTC.